This TCR beta chain was found in a study of CD8 T cells in ankylosing spondylitis. This clonotype was counted at least ten times. Each CDR3 protein is one row after TCRdb ran MiXCR on the 5' RACE reads. The data hold roughly 250,000 distinct CDR3 sequences, with over 9.5% observed a single time. The sequence was obtained from a male donor with ankylosing spondylitis or in good health (not recorded which). The specimen was blood, either unsorted or a sorted T cell fraction (not recorded which).

The CDR3 coding sequence is TGTGCCAGCAGTTACTCGGGTCAGGGCGAGCAGTACTTC. Residues: CASSYSGQGEQYF. This sequence joins TRBV6-2 or TRBV6-3 and TRBJ2-7; a possible D gene is TRBD1 (5 bases). Between the trimmed V and J ends, which lost 0 bases and 6 bases, there was a span of 9 bases. The germline CDR1 and CDR2 sequences are MNHEY and SVGEGT. The CDR3 length is 13 residues.